These 26 T cell receptor beta chains were sequenced from one sample in a study of regulatory T cells in long-lasting Graves disease. Stated time point: persistent/refractory GD, antithyroid drugs over 5 years with positive TRAb. RNA from PBMCs was the source of the TCR library. Relying on iRepertoire HTBI primers and Arm-PCR of CDR3 regions, the team built TCR beta libraries. TCRdb redid the calling of the multiplex PCR reads with MiXCR, one entry per CDR3 protein. The table shows fewer than 400,000 distinct CDR3 sequences, with around 21% occurring only once. The sequenced sample was peripheral blood mononuclear cells (PBMCs), obtained when the disease was refractory, from a patient treated with antithyroid drugs. The receptors originated from a female donor with Graves disease.

V gene TRBV5-4 combines with J gene TRBJ1-1, with 8 nucleotides matching TRBD1. J lost 2 bases, V lost 2 bases, and 11 bases had no gene match. The germline CDR1 and CDR2 sequences are SGHNT and YYREEE (reference sequence). The CDR3 consists of 17 residues. Here the CDR3 reads CASSFSRPRGPNTEAFF. CDR3 nucleotide sequence: TGTGCCAGCAGCTTCTCCCGCCCCAGGGGGCCCAACACTGAAGCTTTCTTT.

CDR3 residues: CASRYGTGGTEAFF. The CDR3 region has the DNA TGTGCCAGCAGGTATGGGACAGGGGGCACTGAAGCTTTCTTT. The chain carries TRBV6-1 and TRBJ1-1, with 11 bases fitting TRBD1. Germline CDR1 and CDR2: MNHNS and SASEGT. The CDR3 runs 14 residues. The V segment lost 6 bases and the J segment 4 bases; nucleotides outside the gene matches: 4.

This clonotype was counted at least ten times. This chain uses TRBV5-1 with TRBJ2-7; tentatively, D is TRBD1 or TRBD2 (5 bases each). The CDR3 contains 15 residues. The V gene lost 4 bases and the J gene lost 3 bases, with 17 bases spanning the gap. Germline-derived CDR1 and CDR2 are SGHRS and YFSETQ. The DNA for the CDR3 is TGCGCCAGCAGCCGGGACCCCGGAGTAGGCTACGAGCAGTACTTC. Amino acids: CASSRDPGVGYEQYF.

As for this clonotype: Germline and junction disagree at one end, which may indicate a read error. The chain carries TRBV7-7 and TRBJ2-7; 13 bases line up with TRBD2. CDR1 SSHAT and CDR2 FNYEAQ come from the germline V gene (reference sequence). This CDR3 is 17 amino acids long. CDR3 region: CASSLTGLAGSYHEQYF. CDR3 coding DNA: TGTGCTAGCAGCTTAACGGGACTAGCGGGAAGCTACCACGAGCAGTACTTC.

This chain links TRBV19 with TRBJ2-2; D gene ambiguous. V was shortened by 5 bases and J by 3 bases, with 10 bases between the two germline ends. The CDR3 loop spans 14 amino acids. Germline-derived CDR1 and CDR2 are LNHDA and SQIVND (reference sequence). The CDR3 DNA follows: TGTGCCAGTAGTGCAAAGACCGACACCGGGGAGCTGTTTTTT. Translation gives CASSAKTDTGELFF.

This clonotype was observed a few times. The V and J genes are TRBV4-1 and TRBJ2-7, with 11 bases identical to TRBD2. Germline V gives CDR1 MGHRA, CDR2 YSYEKL. CDR3 size: 15 residues. V was pared by 2 bases and J by 5 bases, with 5 bases of the junction left unmatched. The CDR3, as DNA: TGCGCCAGCAGCCAAATAGCGGGAGGGCCCCACGAGCAGTACTTC. Translating gives CASSQIAGGPHEQYF.

This clonotype was picked up a small number of times. The V and J genes are TRBV7-2 and TRBJ2-4, with 8 positions matching TRBD2. This CDR3 comprises 17 residues. V lost 0 bases, J lost 0 bases, and 4 bases stayed unmatched. Germline CDR1 is SGHTA and CDR2 is FQGNSA. The DNA of the CDR3 is TGTGCCAGCAGCTTAGCCCCCCTAGCGGGAGCCAAAAACATTCAGTACTTC. Its translation is CASSLAPLAGAKNIQYF.

This clonotype was seen at least ten times. This chain uses TRBV2 with TRBJ1-2, with D perhaps TRBD1 (6 bases). The CDR3 spans 15 residues. Germline V lookup: CDR1 SNHLY, CDR2 FYNNEI. V lost 4 bases and J lost 0, with 12 bases in between. The chain's CDR3 is CASSVTGNTNYGYTF. In DNA, the CDR3 is TGTGCCAGCAGTGTAACAGGGAATACTAACTATGGCTACACCTTC.

The chain links TRBV13 to TRBJ2-7; D perhaps matches TRBD2 (6 bases). The germline CDR1 and CDR2 sequences are PRHDT and FYEKMQ (reference sequence). V was clipped by 4 bases and J by 1 base, with 14 bases between them. This CDR3 has 15 residues. The CDR3 region is CASSSPGTGSYEQYF. The CDR3 bases are TGTGCCAGCAGCTCGCCCGGGACTGGATCCTACGAGCAGTACTTC.

The chain links TRBV3-1 to TRBJ2-2, with D perhaps matching TRBD1 or TRBD2 (6 bases each). The CDR3 contains 19 residues. V was clipped by 1 base and J by 1 base, with 19 bases between them. Germline loops: CDR1 LGHDT, CDR2 YNNKEL (reference sequence). The CDR3 DNA is TGTGCCAGCAGCCAAGGAGGAAGCCGGGGGCCCCTGAACACCGGGGAGCTGTTTTTT. Its protein is CASSQGGSRGPLNTGELFF.

The genes are TRBV14 and TRBJ1-3, with D uncertain. Per germline, CDR1 SGHDN and CDR2 FVKESK. The V and J ends lost 3 bases and 0 bases respectively, with 9 bases between them. The CDR3 totals 15 residues. DNA of the CDR3: TGTGCCAGCAGCCAGACATCTAGCTCTGGAAACACCATATATTTT. This encodes CASSQTSSSGNTIYF.

The gene calls are TRBV15 and TRBJ1-3; perhaps TRBD1 as D (5 bases). V was cut by 0 bases and J by 4 bases, with 13 bases left in between. The CDR3 has 16 residues. The V gene's germline CDR1 is LNHNV and CDR2 YYDKDF (reference sequence). Here the CDR3 DNA reads TGTGCCACCAGCAGAGAGGGCAGGGTTGAAGGAAACACCATATATTTT. This codes for CATSREGRVEGNTIYF.

As for this clonotype: A read error may be the cause here, since a much bigger clone is one base away. The chain carries TRBV6-1 and TRBJ2-5, with a possible D match to TRBD1 (5 bases). The length of the CDR3 is 13 residues. In germline, CDR1 is MNHNS, CDR2 SASEGT. This CDR3 reads CASRRQYQEAQYF. Written as DNA, the CDR3 is TGTGCCAGCAGACGACAGTACCAAGAGGCCCAGTACTTC.

The chain recombines TRBV28 with TRBJ2-1, with D possibly TRBD1 on 6 matching bases. Trimming removed 8 bases at V and 4 bases at J, with 15 bases between. Germline CDR1 MDHEN, CDR2 SYDVKM. The length of the CDR3 is 14 residues. CDR3 nucleotides: TGTGCCAGCGCCACCGGGACACATTACAATGAGCAGTTCTTC. Translation gives CASATGTHYNEQFF.

The CDR3 DNA follows: TGTGCCAGCAGCTTGTTAGGGAAGGACGAGCAGTACTTC. It is translated as CASSLLGKDEQYF. The rearrangement joins TRBV7-9 to TRBJ2-7; D not resolved. Trimming took off 3 bases at V and 5 bases at J, with 11 bases between the two ends. The germline gives CDR1 SEHNR, CDR2 FQNEAQ (reference sequence). The CDR3 is made up of 13 amino acids.

This clonotype was detected many times. This rearrangement joins TRBV6-2 or TRBV6-3 to TRBJ1-2; 9 bases are a match to TRBD1. The CDR3 has 13 amino acids. V was pared by 5 bases and J by 8 bases, with 6 bases of the junction left unmatched. From germline, CDR1 is MNHEY and CDR2 SVGEGT. For the CDR3, the DNA is TGTGCCAGCAGTCCAGACAGGGGGAACGGCTACACCTTC. This gives the protein CASSPDRGNGYTF.

V and J are TRBV6-9 and TRBJ2-7; D remains ambiguous. Germline CDR1 and CDR2: MNHGY and SVAAGI. Trimming took 4 bases from V and 4 from J, leaving 8 bases between them. The CDR3 has 12 residues. The CDR3 DNA follows: TGTGCCAGCAGTTCCCGTAGGTACGAGCAGTACTTC. As protein: CASSSRRYEQYF.

This clonotype came up a few times. The chain recombines TRBV5-6 with TRBJ1-2; perhaps TRBD1 as D (5 bases). Germline CDR1 and CDR2: SGHDT and YYEEEE. Trimming removed 0 bases at V and 6 bases at J, with 9 bases between. The CDR3 loop spans 13 amino acids. The CDR3 DNA sequence: TGTGCCAGCAGCTTGGGACAGACGGATGGCTACACCTTC. Translated, it gives CASSLGQTDGYTF.

Only a few counts were recorded for this clonotype. The rearrangement uses TRBV15 and TRBJ2-5; TRBD2 agrees at 11 bases. The germline gives CDR1 LNHNV, CDR2 YYDKDF (reference sequence). Trimming took 4 bases from V and 5 from J; bases not matched to a gene: 9. The CDR3 covers 16 residues. Here the CDR3 reads CATSKPLAGAGETQYF. The CDR3 nucleotides are TGTGCCACCAGCAAACCACTAGCGGGAGCTGGCGAGACCCAGTACTTC.

Ten or more counts support this clonotype. The chain links TRBV12-3 or TRBV12-4 to TRBJ2-7; TRBD2 might be the D (6 bases). V was trimmed by 1 base and J by 2 bases, leaving 12 bases between them. CDR3 size: 15 residues. The CDR3 DNA reads as TGTGCCAGCAGTTTAGGGCGGGGTGCCCCCTACGAGCAGTACTTC. Residues: CASSLGRGAPYEQYF.

In its sample, this clonotype was seen many times. The V gene is TRBV6-1, the J gene TRBJ2-2; 8 positions agree with TRBD2. This CDR3 has 14 amino acids. The J segment lost 4 bases and the V segment lost 5 bases, leaving 3 bases of the junction unmatched. The germline V gene has CDR1 MNHNS and CDR2 SASEGT. The CDR3 nucleotides read TGTGCCAGCAGTATCGGGGGGGCCACCGGGGAGCTGTTTTTT. Its translation is CASSIGGATGELFF.

The genes are TRBV14 and TRBJ2-7; D is unclear. Germline CDR1 reads SGHDN; CDR2 reads FVKESK. Trimming shortened V by 1 base and J by 1 base, and 5 bases separated the two germline ends. The CDR3 has 13 residues. CDR3 sequence: CASSQARSYEQYF. In DNA, the CDR3 is TGTGCCAGCAGCCAAGCGAGGTCCTACGAGCAGTACTTC.

This clonotype was recorded a few times. The CDR3 DNA is TGCGCCAGCAGCTTTCGACAGGGGGCTCGCAATGAGCAGTTCTTC. This gives the protein CASSFRQGARNEQFF. The chain employs TRBV5-1 and TRBJ2-1; 10 bases line up with TRBD1. The V gene end was trimmed by 2 bases and the J gene end by 6 bases; junction bases not matched to a gene: 5. CDR3 length: 15 amino acids. The germline CDR1 and CDR2 sequences are SGHRS and YFSETQ.

V usage is TRBV19 and J usage is TRBJ2-2, with a possible D match to TRBD2 (6 bases). The ends were cut back, 5 bases at V and 0 bases at J, with 16 bases in the middle. The CDR3 spans 17 residues. Per the germline V gene, CDR1 is LNHDA and CDR2 is SQIVND (reference sequence). CDR3 sequence (DNA): TGTGCCAGTAGTCTCTCCCGACTAGGGGCGAACACCGGGGAGCTGTTTTTT. Translated, it gives CASSLSRLGANTGELFF.

The CDR3 region is CAISLRVTYEQYF. In DNA, the CDR3 is TGTGCCATCAGTCTGAGGGTAACCTACGAGCAGTACTTC. V is TRBV10-3 and J is TRBJ2-7, with D perhaps matching TRBD2 (5 bases). The germline V and J ends were trimmed by 5 bases and 2 bases, with 10 bases remaining between them. This CDR3 contains 13 residues. Germline CDR1 reads ENHRY; CDR2 reads SYGVKD.

This clonotype was detected ten times or more. This chain links TRBV11-2 with TRBJ2-7; 12 bases align to TRBD2. J lost 1 base, V lost 11 bases, and 3 bases had no gene match. The germline CDR1 and CDR2 sequences are SGHAT and FQNNGV. The CDR3 is 13 amino acids. The CDR3 DNA reads as TGTGCCGGCGGACTAGCGGGATCCTACGAGCAGTACTTC. It translates to CAGGLAGSYEQYF.